The T cell receptor (beta chain) described here comes from a study of prognosis after radiotherapy for stage I lung cancer. Study summary: The study delivered radiotherapy as SBRT in 3 to 5 fractions, with a biologically effective dose of at least 100 Gy.

The TCR beta CDR3 region was amplified from genomic DNA, with two rounds of multiplex PCR being used for the amplification. Used in first-round PCR were primers specific to each TRBV and TRBJ gene. As the PCR entered its second round, universal primers were used. TCRdb independently ran MiXCR on the multiplex PCR reads; one entry per CDR3 protein. The data hold about 18,000 distinct CDR3 sequences, with around 40% observed a single time. Peripheral blood was collected in volumes of 5.5 to 7.5 milliliters at each of two time points. With 5 bases removed from V and 8 bases from J, the gap between germline ends came to 14 bases. The length of the CDR3 is 14 residues. Looked up from germline, CDR1 is KGHDR and CDR2 is SFDVKD.

This chain connects TRBV24-1 to TRBJ2-2; D is perhaps TRBD1 (6 bases). The receptor was derived from a donor of 50 years or more with non-small cell lung cancer. The sample consisted of PBMCs, taken before or after stereotactic body radiation therapy (not recorded which). CDR3 amino acids: CATSVQGGGGELFF. The CDR3 DNA follows: TGTGCCACCAGTGTCCAAGGGGGTGGAGGGGAGCTGTTTTTT.